A selection of T cell receptor beta chains follows, all from one sample in a study of OX40 agonist ivuxolimab in advanced cancers. Produced via immunoSEQ multiplex PCR; TCRdb's table is partial and in-frame only. The repertoire has about 69,000 clones, over 75% of them found once; the top ten carry around 6.5%. The material was CD4+ or CD8+ T cells sorted from blood, obtained in a trial of the OX40 agonist ivuxolimab. Every receptor here comes from an adult with an advanced solid tumor such as melanoma, head and neck, liver or kidney cancer. The CDR3 runs from the conserved cysteine through the conserved F or W. A D gene is named only where the DNA matches it firmly. Clone size is shown for a subset of rows, as once, few, many or a class of expanded clone.

clone size: -; V gene: TRBV9; J gene: TRBJ1-1; D gene: -; CDR3 protein: CASSPREQTEAFF; CDR3 DNA: TGTGCCAGCAGCCCGAGGGAACAGACTGAAGCTTTCTTT
clone size: -; V gene: TRBV19; J gene: TRBJ2-7; D gene: -; CDR3 protein: CASSIGTGGEQYF; CDR3 DNA: TGTGCCAGTAGTATAGGGACGGGCGGCGAGCAGTACTTC
clone size: -; V gene: TRBV19; J gene: TRBJ2-4; D gene: -; CDR3 protein: CASSPGDIQYF; CDR3 DNA: TGTGCCAGTAGTCCCGGGGACATTCAGTACTTC
clone size: -; V gene: TRBV30; J gene: TRBJ1-1; D gene: -; CDR3 protein: CAWMVVRGTEAFF; CDR3 DNA: TGTGCCTGGATGGTGGTAAGGGGCACTGAAGCTTTCTTT
clone size: -; V gene: TRBV19; J gene: TRBJ1-1; D gene: TRBD1; CDR3 protein: CASSSPGGPEAFF; CDR3 DNA: TGTGCCAGTAGTTCACCAGGGGGTCCTGAAGCTTTCTTT
clone size: -; V gene: TRBV7-3; J gene: TRBJ2-7; D gene: TRBD2; CDR3 protein: CASSFGEGEQYF; CDR3 DNA: TGTGCCAGCAGCTTCGGGGAGGGCGAGCAGTACTTC
clone size: -; V gene: TRBV13; J gene: TRBJ2-5; D gene: -; CDR3 protein: CASSSPIGKETQYF; CDR3 DNA: TGTGCCAGCAGTTCCCCTATAGGGAAAGAGACCCAGTACTTC
clone size: -; V gene: TRBV4-3; J gene: TRBJ2-7; D gene: -; CDR3 protein: CASSPGESPYEQYF; CDR3 DNA: TGCGCCAGCAGCCCGGGGGAGAGCCCCTACGAGCAGTACTTC
clone size: -; V gene: TRBV30; J gene: TRBJ2-7; D gene: TRBD1; CDR3 protein: CAWSVGTGGLYEQYF; CDR3 DNA: TGTGCCTGGAGTGTAGGGACAGGGGGCCTTTACGAGCAGTACTTC
clone size: -; V gene: TRBV6-6; J gene: TRBJ2-7; D gene: -; CDR3 protein: CASSPDITYEQYF; CDR3 DNA: TGTGCCAGCAGCCCAGACATAACCTACGAGCAGTACTTC
clone size: -; V gene: TRBV5-4; J gene: TRBJ2-3; D gene: TRBD2; CDR3 protein: CASSLATGRTDTQYF; CDR3 DNA: TGTGCCAGCAGCTTGGCCACCGGGAGGACAGATACGCAGTATTTT
clone size: once; V gene: TRBV25-1; J gene: TRBJ1-4; D gene: -; CDR3 protein: CASTDGGKLFF; CDR3 DNA: TGTGCCAGCACCGACGGCGGGAAACTGTTTTTT
clone size: -; V gene: TRBV5-1; J gene: TRBJ2-7; D gene: -; CDR3 protein: CASSLAWGGMTSFAYEQYF; CDR3 DNA: TGCGCCAGCAGCTTGGCCTGGGGCGGGATGACCTCGTTCGCCTACGAGCAGTACTTC
clone size: -; V gene: TRBV27; J gene: TRBJ2-3; D gene: -; CDR3 protein: CASSLLRTDTQYF; CDR3 DNA: TGTGCCAGCAGTTTATTGAGAACAGATACGCAGTATTTT
clone size: -; V gene: TRBV27; J gene: TRBJ1-5; D gene: -; CDR3 protein: CASSFESNQPQHF; CDR3 DNA: TGTGCCAGCAGTTTTGAAAGCAATCAGCCCCAGCATTTT
clone size: -; V gene: TRBV19; J gene: TRBJ1-2; D gene: -; CDR3 protein: CASSIGLQGGYTF; CDR3 DNA: TGTGCCAGTAGTATAGGTCTCCAAGGAGGCTACACCTTC
clone size: -; V gene: TRBV7-2; J gene: TRBJ1-1; D gene: -; CDR3 protein: CASSLDFATEAFF; CDR3 DNA: TGTGCCAGCAGCTTAGATTTTGCCACTGAAGCTTTCTTT
clone size: -; V gene: TRBV7-9; J gene: TRBJ1-2; D gene: TRBD1; CDR3 protein: CASSRPGQGHNYGYTF; CDR3 DNA: TGTGCCAGCAGCCGCCCGGGACAGGGGCATAACTATGGCTACACCTTC
clone size: -; V gene: TRBV4-1; J gene: TRBJ1-5; D gene: -; CDR3 protein: CASSQEPGGNQPQHF; CDR3 DNA: TGCGCCAGCAGCCAAGAGCCAGGCGGCAATCAGCCCCAGCATTTT
clone size: -; V gene: TRBV7-9; J gene: TRBJ2-7; D gene: -; CDR3 protein: CASSPRWAFEQYF; CDR3 DNA: TGTGCCAGCAGCCCGAGATGGGCGTTCGAGCAGTACTTC
clone size: -; V gene: TRBV10-3; J gene: TRBJ2-2; D gene: TRBD2; CDR3 protein: CAISVGEAGGETGELFF; CDR3 DNA: TGTGCCATCAGTGTCGGAGAAGCGGGAGGGGAAACCGGGGAGCTGTTTTTT
clone size: -; V gene: TRBV7-9; J gene: TRBJ1-1; D gene: -; CDR3 protein: CASSAPIGNEAFF; CDR3 DNA: TGTGCCAGCAGCGCCCCAATTGGCAATGAAGCTTTCTTT
clone size: -; V gene: TRBV14; J gene: TRBJ2-1; D gene: -; CDR3 protein: CASSLPGVLLSEQFF; CDR3 DNA: TGTGCCAGCAGCCTCCCTGGGGTCCTCCTTAGTGAGCAGTTCTTC
clone size: -; V gene: TRBV6-5; J gene: TRBJ2-7; D gene: -; CDR3 protein: CASRGEGYEQYF; CDR3 DNA: TGTGCCAGCAGGGGTGAGGGCTACGAGCAGTACTTC
clone size: -; V gene: TRBV18; J gene: TRBJ1-1; D gene: TRBD1; CDR3 protein: CASSPPDRDPNTEAFF; CDR3 DNA: TGTGCCAGCTCACCCCCGGACAGGGATCCGAACACTGAAGCTTTCTTT
clone size: -; V gene: TRBV19; J gene: TRBJ2-7; D gene: TRBD2; CDR3 protein: CASSIALAGGEQYF; CDR3 DNA: TGTGCCAGTAGTATAGCACTAGCGGGAGGCGAGCAGTACTTC
clone size: -; V gene: TRBV27; J gene: TRBJ2-1; D gene: TRBD1; CDR3 protein: CASSQGERAYNEQFF; CDR3 DNA: TGTGCCAGCTCACAGGGGGAAAGAGCCTACAATGAGCAGTTCTTC
clone size: -; V gene: TRBV5-6; J gene: TRBJ1-4; D gene: TRBD1; CDR3 protein: CASSLQDRGNEKLFF; CDR3 DNA: TGTGCCAGCAGCTTACAGGACAGGGGAAATGAAAAACTGTTTTTT
clone size: -; V gene: TRBV10-3; J gene: TRBJ1-1; D gene: TRBD1; CDR3 protein: CAISLGTGNEAFF; CDR3 DNA: TGTGCCATCAGCCTTGGGACAGGGAATGAAGCTTTCTTT
clone size: few; V gene: TRBV11-3; J gene: TRBJ1-1; D gene: -; CDR3 protein: CASSSPAGKTAFF; CDR3 DNA: TGTGCCAGCAGCTCACCTGCCGGGAAAACAGCTTTCTTT
clone size: -; V gene: TRBV28; J gene: TRBJ2-1; D gene: TRBD2; CDR3 protein: CASKWSGGSPNYNEQFF; CDR3 DNA: TGTGCCAGCAAATGGAGCGGGGGAAGTCCTAACTACAATGAGCAGTTCTTC
clone size: once; V gene: TRBV2; J gene: TRBJ2-2; D gene: TRBD1; CDR3 protein: CASSFPGVDRGRTGELFF; CDR3 DNA: TGTGCCAGCAGTTTCCCGGGGGTGGACAGGGGGCGCACCGGGGAGCTGTTTTTT
clone size: -; V gene: TRBV18; J gene: TRBJ1-6; D gene: TRBD1; CDR3 protein: CASSPLAGTANSPLHF; CDR3 DNA: TGTGCCAGCTCACCCTTGGCCGGGACAGCAAATTCACCCCTCCACTTT
clone size: few; V gene: TRBV7-6; J gene: TRBJ1-1; D gene: -; CDR3 protein: CASSLGTVGPEAFF; CDR3 DNA: TGTGCCAGCAGCTTAGGGACAGTGGGACCTGAAGCTTTCTTT
clone size: -; V gene: TRBV28; J gene: TRBJ1-5; D gene: -; CDR3 protein: CASTHGGTNQPQHF; CDR3 DNA: TGTGCCAGCACCCACGGGGGAACCAATCAGCCCCAGCATTTT
clone size: -; V gene: TRBV14; J gene: TRBJ2-7; D gene: -; CDR3 protein: CASSQPASLPYEQYF; CDR3 DNA: TGTGCCAGCAGCCAACCAGCCTCCCTCCCCTACGAGCAGTACTTC
clone size: -; V gene: TRBV27; J gene: TRBJ2-1; D gene: -; CDR3 protein: CASSLFAGSSYNEQFF; CDR3 DNA: TGTGCCAGCAGTTTGTTCGCTGGGAGCTCCTACAATGAGCAGTTCTTC
clone size: few; V gene: TRBV30; J gene: TRBJ2-1; D gene: -; CDR3 protein: CAWSPFNEQFF; CDR3 DNA: TGTGCCTGGAGCCCCTTCAATGAGCAGTTCTTC
clone size: -; V gene: TRBV4-3; J gene: TRBJ2-3; D gene: -; CDR3 protein: CASSQDARRGVGTDTQYF; CDR3 DNA: TGCGCCAGCAGCCAAGATGCCCGTAGGGGGGTTGGGACAGATACGCAGTATTTT
clone size: -; V gene: TRBV14; J gene: TRBJ1-1; D gene: -; CDR3 protein: CASSRRNRGTEAFF; CDR3 DNA: TGTGCCAGCAGCCGTAGGAATAGGGGGACTGAAGCTTTCTTT
clone size: few; V gene: TRBV27; J gene: TRBJ2-7; D gene: -; CDR3 protein: CASSFGPEQYF; CDR3 DNA: TGTGCCAGCAGTTTTGGGCCCGAGCAGTACTTC
clone size: once; V gene: TRBV30; J gene: TRBJ2-5; D gene: -; CDR3 protein: CAWSVWSDPPETQYF; CDR3 DNA: TGTGCCTGGAGTGTATGGTCGGACCCCCCGGAGACCCAGTACTTC
clone size: -; V gene: TRBV12-5; J gene: TRBJ1-1; D gene: TRBD1; CDR3 protein: CASGSWTGPEAFF; CDR3 DNA: TGTGCTAGTGGTTCATGGACAGGGCCTGAAGCTTTCTTT
clone size: -; V gene: TRBV4-1; J gene: TRBJ2-6; D gene: -; CDR3 protein: CASSQAFQGANVLTF; CDR3 DNA: TGCGCCAGCAGCCAAGCTTTCCAAGGGGCCAACGTCCTGACTTTC
clone size: -; V gene: TRBV27; J gene: TRBJ2-1; D gene: TRBD1; CDR3 protein: CASSFFGQVNEQFF; CDR3 DNA: TGTGCCAGCAGTTTCTTCGGACAGGTCAATGAGCAGTTCTTC
clone size: -; V gene: TRBV28; J gene: TRBJ2-2; D gene: TRBD1; CDR3 protein: CASSLVPTGGNTGELFF; CDR3 DNA: TGTGCCAGCAGTTTGGTTCCGACAGGGGGGAACACCGGGGAGCTGTTTTTT
clone size: -; V gene: TRBV29-1; J gene: TRBJ2-1; D gene: -; CDR3 protein: CSVEESEAATYNEQFF; CDR3 DNA: TGCAGCGTTGAAGAATCTGAGGCAGCTACCTACAATGAGCAGTTCTTC
clone size: -; V gene: TRBV27; J gene: TRBJ2-3; D gene: -; CDR3 protein: CASSLFVGSIRTDTQYF; CDR3 DNA: TGTGCCAGCAGTTTATTCGTCGGGAGTATAAGGACAGATACGCAGTATTTT
clone size: -; V gene: TRBV27; J gene: TRBJ2-7; D gene: TRBD1; CDR3 protein: CASSFWQGAVPDFYEQYF; CDR3 DNA: TGTGCCAGCAGTTTTTGGCAGGGGGCGGTTCCCGACTTCTACGAGCAGTACTTC
clone size: -; V gene: TRBV29-1; J gene: TRBJ1-2; D gene: TRBD1; CDR3 protein: CSVPRLAGQGDGYTF; CDR3 DNA: TGCAGCGTCCCCCGGCTTGCTGGACAGGGAGATGGCTACACCTTC
clone size: -; V gene: TRBV13; J gene: TRBJ1-4; D gene: -; CDR3 protein: CASSAGHGYEKLFF; CDR3 DNA: TGTGCCAGCAGCGCGGGCCATGGATATGAAAAACTGTTTTTT
clone size: -; V gene: TRBV7-9; J gene: TRBJ1-6; D gene: TRBD1; CDR3 protein: CASSSAGQGVSSYNSPLHF; CDR3 DNA: TGTGCCAGCAGCTCGGCCGGACAGGGGGTCAGCTCCTATAATTCACCCCTCCACTTT
clone size: -; V gene: TRBV13; J gene: TRBJ1-6; D gene: TRBD1; CDR3 protein: CASSLTGDRNSPLHF; CDR3 DNA: TGTGCCAGCAGCCTAACAGGGGACCGGAATTCACCCCTCCACTTT
clone size: -; V gene: TRBV18; J gene: TRBJ2-2; D gene: -; CDR3 protein: CASSPPWDTGNTGELFF; CDR3 DNA: TGTGCCAGCTCACCACCGTGGGACACCGGGAACACCGGGGAGCTGTTTTTT
clone size: -; V gene: TRBV7-6; J gene: TRBJ2-1; D gene: TRBD2; CDR3 protein: CASSPRLAGGGEFF; CDR3 DNA: TGTGCCAGCAGCCCCCGACTAGCGGGAGGGGGGGAGTTCTTC
clone size: -; V gene: TRBV9; J gene: TRBJ1-2; D gene: -; CDR3 protein: CASSVGAGYTF; CDR3 DNA: TGTGCCAGCAGCGTCGGGGCTGGCTACACCTTC